The source of this TCR beta chain is a study of blood T cell repertoires in COVID-19. Study summary: Collection of acute and convalescent COVID-19 samples took place in the United States, Italy and Spain. PBMCs, B-cell-depleted T cells, or T cells were the source of the cDNA or gDNA that made up the material.

Per the original data handling: Researchers report that nucleated cell counts were estimated from reference gene primer amplification. The repertoire was sequenced with immunoSEQ multiplex PCR; TCRdb's copy has only in-frame clones and lacks some. V and J calls and clone size come straight from that table; D and trimming were deduced from the DNA. The data show some 140,000 clones, around three quarters seen once. Trimming removed 1 base from V and 4 bases from J, with 16 bases in between. The CDR3 sequence is 16 residues long. Germline V gene lookup returns CDR1 LGHNA and CDR2 YSLEER. The sample holds a few counts of this clone.

V gene TRBV4-3 combines with J gene TRBJ1-2, with D perhaps TRBD1 (5 bases). This receptor was identified in a man older than 75 with acute or convalescent COVID-19. Sequenced sample: peripheral blood. CDR3 amino acids: CASSQVGGAGGYGYTF. The CDR3 DNA sequence: TGCGCCAGCAGCCAAGTGGGAGGGGCAGGAGGCTATGGCTACACCTTC.